Listed here are 9 T cell receptor beta chains from one sample, sequenced in a study of Graves' ophthalmopathy and Graves' hyperthyroidism. From RNA, the CDR3 regions of TCR beta chains were amplified and sequenced. First-round RT-PCR relied on HTBI primers, and a second-round multiplex PCR came next. TCRdb processed the multiplex PCR reads anew with MiXCR; each CDR3 protein has one entry. The data contain around 1,000,000 distinct CDR3 sequences, 35% to 40% of them singletons. The specimen was peripheral blood or thyroid tissue (not recorded which). The receptors here all came from an adult man with Graves' hyperthyroidism.

This clonotype was seen many times. With a much larger clone just one base away, this may be a read error. The chain has TRBV15 and TRBJ2-6, with D hard to call. Germline V gene data show CDR1 as LNHNV and CDR2 as YYDKDF (reference sequence). V was clipped by 0 bases and J by 0 bases, with 3 bases between them. The CDR3 totals 15 residues. DNA for the CDR3: TGTGCCACCAGCAGAGACCGCTCTGGGGCCAACGTCCTGACTTTC. This translates into CATSRDRSGANVLTF.

On this clonotype: Mismatch with germline at one junction end may stem from a read error. V gene TRBV10-3 combines with J gene TRBJ1-2; TRBD1 might be the D (5 bases). Germline CDR1 and CDR2: ENHRY and SYGVKD. The CDR3 has 15 residues. This CDR3 reads CASSYPPGRGYGYTF. The CDR3, as DNA: TGTGCCAGCAGTTACCCGCCGGGACGCGGCTATGGCTACACCTTC.

This clonotype was seen more than once but under ten times. V is TRBV4-3 and J is TRBJ2-7; D is unresolved. Germline CDR1 LGHNA, CDR2 YSLEER. Trimming left V 3 bases short and J 0 bases short, with 12 bases between. The CDR3 covers 15 residues. The CDR3 DNA reads TGCGCCAGCAGCCAGACCATCGGCAGCTCCTACGAGCAGTACTTC. It yields the protein CASSQTIGSSYEQYF.

This clonotype was seen only a few times. The chain has TRBV6-6 and TRBJ2-7, with D perhaps matching TRBD2 (6 bases). The CDR3 is 15 residues long. The V gene's germline CDR1 is MNHNY and CDR2 SVGAGI (reference sequence). V shed 6 bases and J shed 2 bases, with 17 bases lying between them. CDR3 sequence reads: CASRTPGSGAYEQYF. The CDR3, as DNA: TGTGCCAGCAGGACCCCGGGTAGCGGAGCCTACGAGCAGTACTTC.

V and J are TRBV20-1 and TRBJ1-2, with D hard to call. Per the germline V gene, CDR1 is DFQATT and CDR2 is SNEGSKA (reference sequence). The CDR3 consists of 13 residues. Deletions cut 1 base from V and 7 bases from J, with 13 bases between. The CDR3, as DNA: TGCAGTGCTAGAGGACCCGGCCCGGGTGGCTACACCTTC. This gives the protein CSARGPGPGGYTF.

This sequence joins TRBV13 and TRBJ1-6, with 7 bases lining up with TRBD1. With V trimmed by 1 base and J by 10 bases, 7 bases remained unmatched. CDR3 length: 15 residues. The V gene's germline CDR1 is PRHDT and CDR2 FYEKMQ (reference sequence). The CDR3 reads CASSLEDRHSSPLHF. The CDR3, as DNA: TGTGCCAGCAGCTTAGAGGACAGGCATTCCTCACCCCTCCACTTT.

This clonotype was seen repeatedly, ten times or more. The genes are TRBV12-3 or TRBV12-4 and TRBJ2-7; possibly TRBD1 for D (5 bases). Trimming stripped 4 bases from V and 4 bases from J, with 8 bases between. This CDR3 is built from 12 residues. CDR3 amino acids: CASSSKGYEQYF. In DNA, the CDR3 is TGTGCCAGCAGTTCGAAGGGGTACGAGCAGTACTTC.

In regard to this clonotype: At one boundary the junction diverges from the germline segment, which might be a read error. This rearrangement joins TRBV12-3 or TRBV12-4 to TRBJ2-2; D may correspond to TRBD1 or TRBD2 (5 bases each). CDR3 size: 12 residues. The DNA for the CDR3 is TGCGGGACGGCCATGAACACCGGGGAGCTGTCTTGG. Amino acids: CGTAMNTGELSW.

The chain combines TRBV4-3 with TRBJ1-2; D remains unclear. The ends were cut back, 0 bases at V and 6 bases at J, with 8 bases in the middle. The CDR3 covers 13 residues. The germline CDR1 and CDR2 sequences are LGHNA and YSLEER. The CDR3 region has the DNA TGCGCCAGCAGCCAAGATGGGGTGAATGGCTACACCTTC. It encodes CASSQDGVNGYTF.